The TCR beta chain described here comes from a study of early T cells in non-severe SARS-CoV-2 infection. Overall study: Investigators sequenced bulk RNA drawn from unsorted whole blood, and chains remained unpaired.

TCRdb independently ran MiXCR on the 5' RACE reads; one entry per CDR3 protein. The table lists under 85,000 distinct CDR3 sequences, around 13% of them singletons, with less than 1.5% in the top ten. Per the germline V gene, CDR1 is DFQATT and CDR2 is SNEGSKA (reference sequence). Trimming at V came to 3 bases and at J to 5 bases, leaving 3 bases not matched to a gene. The CDR3 has 13 residues. The chain couples TRBV20-1 to TRBJ1-1, with 10 bases identical to TRBD1. The clonotype comes from an adult who was a healthcare worker with PCR-confirmed SARS-CoV-2 infection or an uninfected control (not recorded which). Sequences were obtained from whole blood. CDR3: CSARTGGTTEAFF. The CDR3 DNA reads as TGCAGTGCTAGGACAGGGGGCACGACTGAAGCTTTCTTT.